The source of this TCR beta chain is a study of cytomegalovirus exposure and HLA in healthy donors. As for this clone: As yet, its antigen is unknown.

The study's findings and limits: The authors judged a highly shared variant cluster likely a sequencing artifact. Researchers counted 150 to 200 TCR beta chains as cytomegalovirus-associated.

This PCR relied on a set of 60 Vbeta primers and 13 Jbeta primers. Assay: immunoSEQ multiplex PCR; the TCRdb copy retains only in-frame clones and omits some. Among 120,000 or so clones listed, 60% to 85% were seen once. CDR1 and CDR2 from the germline V gene are MGHRA and YSYEKL. The CDR3 runs 17 residues. V was trimmed by 2 bases and J by 4 bases, leaving 20 bases between them. This sequence was found in a woman in her thirties or forties in good health and CMV-seropositive. This chain connects TRBV4-1 to TRBJ2-5; TRBD1 is a possible D gene (8 bases). The sequencing sample was made of PBMCs. The CDR3 DNA sequence: TGCGCCAGCAGCCAAAACCCGGCACAGGGGGGGAGAGAGACCCAGTACTTC. Protein sequence: CASSQNPAQGGRETQYF.